The 4 T cell receptor beta chains listed next were all sequenced from one sample in a study of STAT5B mutations in CD4+ large granular lymphocyte leukemia. Clones were read by immunoSEQ multiplex PCR, and TCRdb kept only the in-frame ones, dropping some. Of about 46,000 clones in the sample, about four fifths were seen once. The specimen sequenced was CD4+ T cells from blood buffy coats. These receptors all stem from a human donor in good health.

The gene calls are TRBV19 and TRBJ1-5; D unresolved. From germline, CDR1 is LNHDA and CDR2 SQIVND (reference sequence). CDR3 size: 13 residues. The germline V and J ends were trimmed by 5 bases and 6 bases, with 11 bases remaining between them. CDR3 protein: CASSPGLRQPQHF. CDR3 in DNA: TGTGCCAGTAGTCCCGGGTTGCGTCAGCCCCAGCATTTT. Variable domain in full (rest from reference TRBV19 and TRBJ1-5): DGGITQSPKYLFRKEGQNVTLSCEQNLNHDAMYWYRQDPGQGLRLIYYSQIVNDFQKGDIAEGYSVSREKKESFPLTVTSAQKNPTAFYLCASSPGLRQPQHFGDGTRLSIL.

The V gene is TRBV19, the J gene TRBJ2-5; D is perhaps TRBD1 or TRBD2 (6 bases each). V lost 10 bases, J lost 1 base, and 13 bases lay in between. This CDR3 has 13 amino acids. Germline CDR1 LNHDA, CDR2 SQIVND (reference sequence). The CDR3 loop is CATAGGPQETQYF. The CDR3 DNA reads as TGTGCCACCGCCGGGGGCCCCCAAGAGACCCAGTACTTC. The full variable domain, completed using reference TRBV19 and TRBJ2-5, is DGGITQSPKYLFRKEGQNVTLSCEQNLNHDAMYWYRQDPGQGLRLIYYSQIVNDFQKGDIAEGYSVSREKKESFPLTVTSAQKNPTAFYLCATAGGPQETQYFGPGTRLLVL.

With regard to this clone: Germline is not matched at one junction end, which may reflect a read error. The chain is built from TRBV11-3 and TRBJ1-1; D is possibly TRBD1 (5 bases). The CDR3 covers 13 residues. Germline V lookup: CDR1 SGHNT, CDR2 YENEEA. Here the CDR3 reads CASSLDRNTEAFF. The DNA of the CDR3 is TGTGCCAGCAGCCTAGACAGGAACACTGAAGCTTTCTTT.

This clone has more than one count but fewer than ten. V usage is TRBV10-1 and J usage is TRBJ2-1; D call uncertain. V was shortened by 0 bases and J by 5 bases, with 5 bases between the two germline ends. This CDR3 is built from 13 residues. Germline CDR1 is WNHNN and CDR2 is SYGVQD (reference sequence). In DNA form, the CDR3 reads TGCGCCAGCAGTGAGTCGCTCGACAATGAGCAGTTCTTC. This gives the protein CASSESLDNEQFF.